What follows are 25 T cell receptor beta chains derived from one specimen sequenced in a study of blood T cell repertoires in COVID-19. Sequenced by immunoSEQ multiplex PCR; TCRdb stores in-frame clones only, minus some. The table records around 160,000 clones, under 90% of them present only once. The material sequenced was PBMCs or T cells enriched from blood (not recorded which). Receptors were obtained from an older woman who had recovered from COVID-19.

CDR3 nucleotides: TGTGCCAGCAGCTCGGGTGGCCTAGCGAGCACAGATACGCAGTATTTT. Amino acids: CASSSGGLASTDTQYF. The chain employs TRBV11-2 and TRBJ2-3; D possibly corresponds to TRBD2 (6 bases). Trimming cost V 4 bases and J 0 bases, with 14 bases left between them. The germline CDR1 and CDR2 sequences are SGHAT and FQNNGV. This CDR3 has 16 residues.

The chain recombines TRBV27 with TRBJ1-2; D is perhaps TRBD1 (6 bases). The germline V gene has CDR1 MNHEY and CDR2 SMNVEV (reference sequence). CDR3 length: 14 amino acids. V was clipped by 6 bases and J by 5 bases, with 16 bases between them. The CDR3 bases are TGTGCCAGCAGCCTTACAGGGAATTTTTATGGCTACACCTTC. Translation gives CASSLTGNFYGYTF.

This chain joins TRBV5-1 and TRBJ1-1; D is ambiguous. The V and J ends lost 1 base and 4 bases respectively, with 11 bases between them. The germline CDR1 and CDR2 sequences are SGHRS and YFSETQ. This CDR3 is built from 14 residues. The CDR3 DNA reads as TGCGCCAGCAGCTTGAACTCACGGGGCACTGAAGCTTTCTTT. Protein: CASSLNSRGTEAFF.

This chain joins TRBV5-4 and TRBJ2-7; TRBD2 might be the D (6 bases). V was trimmed by 4 bases and J by 6 bases, leaving 14 bases between them. Germline V gene sequence: CDR1 SGHNT, CDR2 YYREEE (reference sequence). The CDR3 runs 13 residues. DNA for the CDR3: TGTGCCAGCAGCCCCTATGAGGGAGGCGAGCAGTACTTC. Protein sequence: CASSPYEGGEQYF.

As DNA, the CDR3 is TGTGCCACCAGTGAAACGGGACAGGGCCGCTATGGCTACACCTTC. It is translated as CATSETGQGRYGYTF. This chain connects TRBV24-1 to TRBJ1-2, with 9 bases fitting TRBD1. The CDR3 runs to 15 residues. Germline-derived CDR1 and CDR2 are KGHDR and SFDVKD. After removal of 4 bases from V and 4 bases from J, the junction contained 6 bases not matched to a gene.

This clone occurred a few times. The chain links TRBV11-2 to TRBJ2-2; D unclear. The CDR3 is made up of 15 amino acids. Germline loops: CDR1 SGHAT, CDR2 FQNNGV. Trimming cost V 1 base and J 1 base, with 7 bases left between them. The CDR3 sequence is CASSLVSQNTGELFF. As DNA, the CDR3 is TGTGCCAGCAGCTTAGTGTCCCAGAACACCGGGGAGCTGTTTTTT.

The chain has TRBV6-4 and TRBJ2-1, with 7 bases matching TRBD1. Trimming at V came to 3 bases and at J to 5 bases, leaving 4 bases not matched to a gene. CDR3 length equals 14 residues. Germline V lookup: CDR1 MRHNA, CDR2 SNTAGT. As DNA, the CDR3 is TGTGCCAGCAGTGAGGCAGGGGGAAACAATGAGCAGTTCTTC. Its protein is CASSEAGGNNEQFF.

This chain joins TRBV5-4 and TRBJ1-2; TRBD1 matches at 7 bases. CDR1 and CDR2 from the germline V gene are SGHNT and YYREEE (reference sequence). This CDR3 region has 17 residues. Unmatched junction bases numbered 12, after V lost 3 bases and J lost 1 base. CDR3 amino acids: CASSYKINRDSNYGYTF. The DNA for the CDR3 is TGTGCCAGCAGCTACAAGATAAACCGGGACAGTAACTATGGCTACACCTTC.

The chain recombines TRBV7-7 with TRBJ2-5; TRBD1 matches at 10 bases. From germline, CDR1 is SSHAT and CDR2 FNYEAQ (reference sequence). Unmatched junction bases numbered 2, after V lost 3 bases and J lost 1 base. The CDR3 loop spans 15 amino acids. Here the CDR3 reads CASSLTGGGQETQYF. The CDR3 nucleotides are TGTGCCAGCAGCTTGACAGGGGGCGGCCAAGAGACCCAGTACTTC.

This sequence joins TRBV2 and TRBJ2-2, with no clear D. V was pared by 4 bases and J by 3 bases, with 9 bases between. The CDR3 contains 14 residues. Germline CDR1 SNHLY, CDR2 FYNNEI. The CDR3 reads CASSAIPDTGELFF. CDR3 nucleotide sequence: TGTGCCAGCAGTGCTATCCCCGACACCGGGGAGCTGTTTTTT.

V gene TRBV3-1 (or the pseudogene TRBV3-2) combines with J gene TRBJ2-3, with 9 bases lining up with TRBD2. The V and J ends lost 5 bases and 4 bases, in that order; junction bases with no gene match: 10. Germline CDR1 LGHDT, CDR2 YNNKEL (reference sequence). The CDR3 covers 16 residues. The CDR3 region has the DNA TGTGCCAGCAGCGAACAGCGGGGGGCGGGTCCAGATACGCAGTATTTT. Translation gives CASSEQRGAGPDTQYF.

The chain combines TRBV13 with TRBJ1-1, with 7 bases identical to TRBD1. This CDR3 comprises 14 residues. Germline V gives CDR1 PRHDT, CDR2 FYEKMQ (reference sequence). V shed 0 bases and J 3 bases; nucleotides not matched to a gene: 1. CDR3 bases: TGTGCCAGCAGCTTAGGCAGGGGGGACACTGAAGCTTTCTTT. Protein product: CASSLGRGDTEAFF.

The rearrangement uses TRBV7-8 and TRBJ1-4; a weak D match, TRBD1 (5 bases). V lost 1 base and J lost 1, with 13 bases in between. CDR1 SGHVS and CDR2 FQNEAQ come from the germline V gene. CDR3 length equals 17 residues. The DNA for the CDR3 is TGTGCCAGCAGCTTAGGTCCGAGGGACTTAACTAATGAAAAACTGTTTTTT. It codes for CASSLGPRDLTNEKLFF.

The chain combines TRBV2 with TRBJ1-6; D is unclear. CDR3 length equals 13 residues. The germline V gene encodes CDR1 SNHLY and CDR2 FYNNEI. V lost 7 bases to trimming and J lost 6 bases, with 10 bases between them. For the CDR3, the DNA is TGTGCCAGCATGGGGAGACGTAATTCACCCCTCCACTTT. The encoded protein is CASMGRRNSPLHF.

This clone was recorded only once. The rearrangement links TRBV9 to TRBJ2-5; D gene ambiguous. V dropped 3 bases and J dropped 0 bases, with 3 bases sitting between them. Germline V gene lookup returns CDR1 SGDLS and CDR2 YYNGEE. The CDR3 contains 12 residues. CDR3 in amino acids: CASSANQETQYF. The CDR3 region has the DNA TGTGCCAGCAGCGCCAACCAAGAGACCCAGTACTTC.

The J gene is TRBJ2-7, the V gene TRBV7-8; tentatively, D is TRBD2 (7 bases). Trimming cost V 2 bases and J 7 bases, with 15 bases left between them. CDR3 length equals 14 residues. Germline V gene sequence: CDR1 SGHVS, CDR2 FQNEAQ. For the CDR3, the DNA is TGTGCCAGCAGCTTATTAGGGGGGGCGCGTGAGCAGTACTTC. Protein: CASSLLGGAREQYF.

The chain combines TRBV19 with TRBJ2-3; possible D gene TRBD1, 6 bases. Germline V gene data show CDR1 as LNHDA and CDR2 as SQIVND (reference sequence). CDR3 length equals 12 residues. Trimming shortened V by 5 bases and J by 7 bases, and 10 bases separated the two germline ends. As DNA, the CDR3 is TGTGCCAGTAGTGGCGACAGGAATACGCAGTATTTT. Residues: CASSGDRNTQYF.

This chain links TRBV6-4 with TRBJ1-4; D unclear. The CDR3 contains 12 residues. Trimming shortened V by 4 bases and J by 10 bases, and 10 bases separated the two germline ends. Per germline, CDR1 MRHNA and CDR2 SNTAGT. The CDR3 DNA sequence: TGTGCCAGCAGTGGTCTAGTGGGAAAACTGTTTTTT. Protein product: CASSGLVGKLFF.

Comment on this clone: Within the sample, other DNA sequences also encode this same CDR3. The V call is TRBV7-2, the J call TRBJ1-1; D not resolved. The CDR3 contains 13 residues. The germline V gene encodes CDR1 SGHTA and CDR2 FQGNSA. V shed 2 bases and J shed 3 bases, with 7 bases lying between them. This CDR3 reads CASSLSGYTEAFF. In nucleotides, the CDR3 is TGTGCCAGCAGCTTATCGGGGTACACTGAAGCTTTCTTT.

The rearrangement links TRBV5-1 to TRBJ1-4; 7 bases agree with TRBD1. This CDR3 has 14 amino acids. Germline-derived CDR1 and CDR2 are SGHRS and YFSETQ. Germline trimming cut 4 bases from V and 8 bases from J; bases unmatched to any gene: 8. Written as DNA, the CDR3 is TGCGCCAGCAGCCCCGGGACAGAGGCAGAAAAACTGTTTTTT. Its translation is CASSPGTEAEKLFF.

The V call is TRBV9, the J call TRBJ2-7, with 10 bases lining up with TRBD1. J gave up 3 bases and V 3 bases, and 3 bases lay outside the gene matches. CDR3 length: 14 residues. The V gene's germline CDR1 is SGDLS and CDR2 YYNGEE. CDR3 coding DNA: TGTGCCAGCAGCGGACAGGGGGCAAGCTACGAGCAGTACTTC. Translated: CASSGQGASYEQYF.

The chain recombines TRBV5-6 with TRBJ1-4; perhaps TRBD1 as D (5 bases). Trimming pared 6 bases from V and 8 bases from J, leaving 17 bases between. The CDR3 spans 14 residues. Germline V gene sequence: CDR1 SGHDT, CDR2 YYEEEE. The CDR3 here is CASNGGGVGEKLFF. In DNA form, the CDR3 reads TGTGCCAGCAACGGGGGAGGGGTCGGGGAAAAACTGTTTTTT.

V and J are TRBV12-3 or TRBV12-4 and TRBJ1-1; no reliable D call. V lost 8 bases to trimming and J lost 6 bases, with 10 bases between them. The CDR3 loop spans 11 amino acids. The CDR3 sequence is CASSPRAEAFF. CDR3 DNA: TGTGCCAGCTCGCCTAGAGCTGAAGCTTTCTTT.

The chain recombines TRBV12-5 with TRBJ1-2; D is perhaps TRBD1 (5 bases). The CDR3 length is 16 residues. V lost 4 bases to trimming and J lost 5 bases, with 20 bases between them. The germline gives CDR1 LGHNT, CDR2 FRNRAP. CDR3 amino acids: CASGSLGTEGWYGYTF. The CDR3 DNA sequence: TGTGCTAGTGGTTCCCTCGGGACGGAGGGATGGTATGGCTACACCTTC.

The chain carries TRBV9 and TRBJ2-3; no firm D call. V lost 0 bases and J 5 bases, leaving 19 bases between the germline ends. The CDR3 contains 17 residues. Germline CDR1 reads SGDLS; CDR2 reads YYNGEE. CDR3 amino acids: CASSVEIAPVSGDTQYF. CDR3 nucleotides: TGTGCCAGCAGCGTAGAAATAGCCCCCGTTTCGGGAGATACGCAGTATTTT.